These T cell receptor beta chains were read from a single sample in a study of T cells in Graves' hyperthyroidism and ophthalmopathy. TCRdb re-called the multiplex PCR reads through MiXCR, storing one row per CDR3 protein. The table includes approximately 610,000 distinct CDR3 sequences, approximately 15% detected once. Sequences were obtained from blood. The receptors were gathered from a woman aged 18-29 years with Graves' hyperthyroidism. Each CDR3 is given with its conserved first and last residue. The D gene is left open where the match is weak. Clone sizes are given selectively: once, few, many, or a class where the clone is expanded.

v_call	d_call	j_call	clone_size	cdr3_nt	cdr3_aa
TRBV30	NA	TRBJ2-3	few	TGTGCCTGGAGTCCACAGGGAGTGGGGGTCACAGATACGCAGTATTTT	CAWSPQGVGVTDTQYF
TRBV6-1	TRBD1	TRBJ2-1	many	TGTGCCAGCACCCGACAGGGGGCCAGCCTCTACAATGAGCAGTTCTTC	CASTRQGASLYNEQFF
TRBV7-3	TRBD2	TRBJ2-3	many	TGTGCCAGCAGCTTAACGAGCGGGGCCAGCACAGATACGCAGTATTTT	CASSLTSGASTDTQYF
TRBV5-8	NA	TRBJ1-6	NA	TGTGCCAGCATCTTGGCCCCCAGGCAGGGGAATTCACCCCTCCACTTT	CASILAPRQGNSPLHF
TRBV2	NA	TRBJ2-5	few	TGTGCCAGCAAGGAGCCCCCTGGGGGGACCCAGTACTTC	CASKEPPGGTQYF
TRBV7-9	NA	TRBJ2-7	many	TGTGCCAGCAGCTTATTGGAGTCTAGCTACGAGCAGTACTTC	CASSLLESSYEQYF
TRBV6-2/TRBV6-3	TRBD2	TRBJ2-7	many	TGTGCCAGCAGTCGTGGACTAGCGGACGCTACCTACGAGCAGTACTTC	CASSRGLADATYEQYF
TRBV19	NA	TRBJ2-2	few	TGTGCCAGTTGCTCAATGGGTTGGGGTGGCACCGGGGAGCTGTTTTTT	CASCSMGWGGTGELFF
TRBV20-1	NA	TRBJ1-4	few	TGCAGTGCTAGACAAGCGGCAAATGAAAAACTGTTTTTT	CSARQAANEKLFF
TRBV28	TRBD2	TRBJ2-1	NA	TGTGCCAGCAGTCGGGGGGGAGAACGGCAGTTCTTC	CASSRGGERQFF
TRBV29-1	NA	TRBJ2-3	NA	TGCGTCGTGACGGGGAACACAGATACGCAGTATTTT	CVVTGNTDTQYF
TRBV9	TRBD2	TRBJ2-1	few	TGTGCCAGCAGCGTAGCATCGGGGGGGACTAGCGGGAGATACTACAATGAGCAGTTCTTC	CASSVASGGTSGRYYNEQFF
TRBV7-2	NA	TRBJ2-5	NA	TGTGCCAGCAGCCTGGGCCTTCTGGAGACCCAGTACTTC	CASSLGLLETQYF
TRBV7-6	NA	TRBJ2-1	few	TGTGCCAGCAGCTTGGGGGGCGAGCGTAATGAGCAGTTCTTC	CASSLGGERNEQFF
TRBV6-1	TRBD1	TRBJ2-4	many	TGTGCCAGCAGGGCCGGGACAGGGGTTCTAGCCAAAAACATTCAGTACTTC	CASRAGTGVLAKNIQYF
TRBV24-1	NA	TRBJ1-1	NA	TGTGCCACCAGTGATTTGACAGTCCTGAGGACCACTGAAGCTTTCTTT	CATSDLTVLRTTEAFF
TRBV5-1	NA	TRBJ1-2	NA	TGCGCCAGCCGACGAGACAGCCTTCGTAACTATGGCTACACCTTC	CASRRDSLRNYGYTF
TRBV12-3/TRBV12-4	TRBD1	TRBJ1-6	few	TGTGCCAGTCCCCGGGACAGGGGGCATGGCTCCTATAATTCACCCCTCCACTTT	CASPRDRGHGSYNSPLHF
TRBV12-3/TRBV12-4	TRBD2	TRBJ2-5	many	TGTGCCAGCAGTTTAGGGGACTATAGTGAGACCCAGTACTTC	CASSLGDYSETQYF
TRBV19	TRBD1	TRBJ1-5	many	TGTGCCAGTAGTACCTTGGACAGGGAGCAAGTATTACCTATTTACAATCAGCCCCAGCATTTT	CASSTLDREQVLPIYNQPQHF
TRBV3-1	NA	TRBJ2-2	many	TGTGCCAGCAGCCAGAGGGGCTCCAACACCGGGGAGCTGTTTTTT	CASSQRGSNTGELFF
TRBV27	TRBD1	TRBJ2-7	many	TGTGCCAGCAGTTTTAGGACAGGGGATTCCGAGCAGTACTTC	CASSFRTGDSEQYF
TRBV2	TRBD1	TRBJ1-6	once	TGTGCCGGCAGTGGCAAACAGGGGAGGAATTCACCCCTCCACTTT	CAGSGKQGRNSPLHF
TRBV11-2	TRBD2	TRBJ2-7	many	TGTGCCAGCAGCCCAAGGGACTACGGCTCCTACGAGCAGTACTTC	CASSPRDYGSYEQYF
TRBV2	TRBD2	TRBJ2-1	many	TGTGCCAGCAGTGAGCGCTTTGGAGCGGGACTAGGGTTAATGAATGAGCAGTTCTTC	CASSERFGAGLGLMNEQFF
TRBV27	TRBD1	TRBJ2-5	many	TGTGCCAGCAGTTCCCAAACAGGGGGCGGCAGGGAGACCCAGTACTTC	CASSSQTGGGRETQYF
TRBV4-2	NA	TRBJ1-6	few	TGTGCCAGCAGCCAAGATGGTGGGATAGAGGATTCACCCCTCCACTTT	CASSQDGGIEDSPLHF
TRBV16	NA	TRBJ2-7	many	TGTGCCAGCAGCCAATTGGGTTCTAAGTACGAGCAGTACTTC	CASSQLGSKYEQYF
TRBV14	NA	TRBJ2-1	NA	TGTGCCAGCAGCCAAGTATGGGTGGATGAGCAGTTCTTC	CASSQVWVDEQFF